This T cell receptor beta chain was observed in a study of T cell responses to AZD1222 COVID-19 vaccine. Overall study findings and caveats: Repertoire sampling was restricted to post-peak T cell response timepoints. Donors, mostly white British, included more females; clonal diversity was possibly underestimated.

CDR1 is SGHNT, CDR2 YYREEE, per germline (reference sequence). The V end was cut by 7 bases, the J end by 6 bases, with 14 bases between. This CDR3 has 14 amino acids. Measured with immunoSEQ multiplex PCR; TCRdb has only the in-frame clones, and not every one. The sample lists 150,000 to 200,000 clones; about 92% were seen once. In regard to this clone: The antigen is unknown.

This specimen was peripheral blood, taken on day 0 of AZD1222 vaccination. This receptor was identified in an adult in good health. The chain couples TRBV5-4 to TRBJ1-6; no reliable D call. CDR3 sequence: CASSAGVGNSPLHF. The CDR3 DNA reads TGTGCCAGCTCCGCGGGAGTTGGTAATTCACCCCTCCACTTT.